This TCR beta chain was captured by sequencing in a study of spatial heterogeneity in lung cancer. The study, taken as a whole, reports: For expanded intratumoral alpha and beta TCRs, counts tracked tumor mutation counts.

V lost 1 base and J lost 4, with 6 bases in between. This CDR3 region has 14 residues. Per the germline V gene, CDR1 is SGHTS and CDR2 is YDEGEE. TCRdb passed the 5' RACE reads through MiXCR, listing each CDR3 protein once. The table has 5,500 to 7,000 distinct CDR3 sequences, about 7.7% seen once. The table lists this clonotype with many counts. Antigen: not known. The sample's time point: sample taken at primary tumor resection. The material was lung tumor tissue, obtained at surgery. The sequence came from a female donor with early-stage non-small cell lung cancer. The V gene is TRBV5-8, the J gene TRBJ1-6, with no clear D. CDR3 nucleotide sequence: TGTGCCAGCAGCTTGATCAGTTATAATTCACCCCTCCACTTT. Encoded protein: CASSLISYNSPLHF.